One sample yielded the 5 T cell receptor beta chains listed below, sequenced in a study of cytomegalovirus exposure and HLA in healthy donors. Libraries were prepared by immunoSEQ multiplex PCR; TCRdb keeps only in-frame clonotypes and omits some of them. The data show fewer than 250,000 clones, approximately 80% seen once. Source material: PBMCs. The receptor source for this set is a woman in her twenties or thirties in good health and CMV-seropositive.

This rearrangement joins TRBV29-1 to TRBJ2-3, with D unresolved. Trimming removed 3 bases at V and 1 base at J, with 2 bases between. Germline assignment: CDR1 SQVTM and CDR2 ANQGSEA. This CDR3 comprises 11 residues. The CDR3 DNA follows: TGCAGCGTTGAGGGCACAGATACGCAGTATTTT. This translates into CSVEGTDTQYF.

This chain uses TRBV27 with TRBJ1-5, with D unresolved. V lost 6 bases to trimming and J lost 0 bases, with 9 bases between them. Germline V gene sequence: CDR1 MNHEY, CDR2 SMNVEV (reference sequence). The CDR3 loop spans 14 amino acids. CDR3 nucleotide sequence: TGTGCCAGCAGGGAGGGTCATAGCAATCAGCCCCAGCATTTT. Protein: CASREGHSNQPQHF.

V is TRBV12-5 and J is TRBJ1-1, with TRBD1 identical over 8 bases. Germline CDR1 LGHNT, CDR2 FRNRAP. This CDR3 comprises 17 residues. Losses at the gene ends were 0 bases for V and 0 bases for J; bases not matched to a gene: 6. This chain's CDR3 is CASGLVLDRDLNTEAFF. CDR3 DNA sequence: TGTGCTAGTGGTTTGGTACTGGACAGGGACCTGAACACTGAAGCTTTCTTT.

This chain links TRBV6-5 with TRBJ2-3; 12 bases fit TRBD1. Per germline, CDR1 MNHEY and CDR2 SVGAGI. The CDR3 contains 15 residues. Trimming cost V 5 bases and J 2 bases; bases outside gene matches: 2. The CDR3 coding sequence is TGTGCCAGCAGTACGGGACAGGGGGCCACAGATACGCAGTATTTT. It is translated as CASSTGQGATDTQYF.

In DNA, the CDR3 is TGTGCCAGCAAGATAGGACCTGAGCAGTTCTTC. Its translation: CASKIGPEQFF. V gene TRBV6-5 combines with J gene TRBJ2-1, with unresolved D. Germline CDR1 is MNHEY and CDR2 is SVGAGI. Trimming cost V 7 bases and J 9 bases, with 10 bases left between them. The CDR3 contains 11 residues.